Listed below are T cell receptor beta chains from one sample, sequenced in a study of cytomegalovirus exposure and HLA in healthy donors. Assay: immunoSEQ multiplex PCR; the TCRdb copy retains only in-frame clones and omits some. Found here are 180,000 or so clones, about three quarters of them singletons; the top ten hold roughly an eighth. Sequenced material: PBMCs. These receptors all stem from a man between 45 and 60 years old in good health and CMV-seropositive. Each CDR3 is given with its conserved first and last residue. D genes are given only for firm matches. Clone sizes are given selectively: once, few, many, or a class where the clone is expanded.

clone_size	v_call	cdr3_length	d_call	j_call	cdr3_aa	cdr3_nt
.	TRBV13	11	.	TRBJ1-6	CASSSNSPLHF	TGTGCCAGCAGTTCGAATTCACCCCTCCACTTT
.	TRBV5-1	16	TRBD2	TRBJ2-2	CASSLRTSGNTGELFF	TGCGCCAGCAGCCTCAGGACTAGCGGGAACACCGGGGAGCTGTTTTTT
few	TRBV19	13	.	TRBJ1-5	CASEQVKYQPQHF	TGTGCCAGTGAACAGGTCAAGTATCAGCCCCAGCATTTT
.	TRBV19	15	TRBD1	TRBJ1-6	CASSKDRALDSPLHF	TGTGCCAGTAGTAAAGACAGGGCCCTGGATTCACCCCTCCACTTT
.	TRBV6-5	16	.	TRBJ2-7	CASSYWDNAYPYEQYF	TGTGCCAGCAGTTACTGGGACAACGCCTACCCCTACGAGCAGTACTTC
.	TRBV5-1	15	.	TRBJ1-2	CASSLEPSLNSGYTF	TGCGCCAGCAGCTTGGAGCCATCCCTAAACTCTGGCTACACCTTC
.	TRBV28	17	TRBD1	TRBJ1-1	CASSLGGPGGGSTEAFF	TGTGCCAGCAGTTTAGGTGGGCCAGGGGGCGGGAGTACTGAAGCTTTCTTT
.	TRBV6-1	15	.	TRBJ1-1	CASSDQGRSSTEAFF	TGTGCCAGCAGTGACCAGGGGCGTTCAAGCACTGAAGCTTTCTTT
.	TRBV18	15	TRBD2	TRBJ2-3	CASSPPAGSRNTQYF	TGTGCCAGCTCACCTCCAGCGGGGAGCCGGAATACGCAGTATTTT
.	TRBV5-5	14	.	TRBJ2-5	CASSSGLRQETQYF	TGTGCCAGCAGCTCGGGACTGAGACAAGAGACCCAGTACTTC
.	TRBV7-8	19	.	TRBJ1-5	CASSAPATGVGYSNQPQHF	TGTGCCAGCAGCGCCCCTGCCACGGGTGTTGGCTATAGCAATCAGCCCCAGCATTTT
.	TRBV2	9	.	TRBJ2-7	CASGPEQYF	TGTGCCAGCGGCCCCGAGCAGTACTTC
.	TRBV7-7	17	TRBD1	TRBJ1-6	CASSQQGTELYNSPLHF	TGTGCCAGCAGCCAACAGGGGACAGAACTGTATAATTCACCCCTCCACTTT
.	TRBV7-2	15	.	TRBJ2-6	CASSWADSGANVLTF	TGTGCCAGCAGTTGGGCTGACTCTGGGGCCAACGTCCTGACTTTC
.	TRBV18	16	TRBD1	TRBJ2-6	CASSQGTGAGANVLTF	TGTGCCAGCTCACAAGGGACAGGGGCTGGGGCCAACGTCCTGACTTTC
.	TRBV29-1	15	TRBD1	TRBJ2-7	CSARPGQGKGYEQYF	TGCAGCGCAAGGCCCGGACAGGGAAAGGGGTACGAGCAGTACTTC
.	TRBV27	14	.	TRBJ2-5	CASSFSGEQETQYF	TGTGCCAGCAGTTTTTCCGGGGAGCAAGAGACCCAGTACTTC
few	TRBV28	16	TRBD1	TRBJ1-1	CASSLVTGNMNTEAFF	TGTGCCAGCAGTTTAGTGACAGGGAACATGAACACTGAAGCTTTCTTT
.	TRBV4-3	15	TRBD2	TRBJ2-1	CASSQDSGAPGEQFF	TGCGCCAGCAGCCAAGATAGCGGGGCCCCCGGAGAGCAGTTCTTC
.	TRBV5-1	17	TRBD1	TRBJ1-1	CASSLGLTGDGDTEAFF	TGCGCCAGCAGCTTGGGGCTGACAGGGGATGGTGACACTGAAGCTTTCTTT
.	TRBV18	14	TRBD1	TRBJ2-1	CASSPSTGSNEQFF	TGTGCCAGCTCACCGTCGACAGGGAGCAATGAGCAGTTCTTC
few	TRBV6-1	13	.	TRBJ2-4	CASRQGYRNIQYF	TGTGCCAGCAGACAGGGATATAGAAACATTCAGTACTTC
.	TRBV30	17	.	TRBJ1-4	CAWSGLAGAATNEKLFF	TGTGCCTGGAGTGGCCTGGCAGGGGCTGCAACTAATGAAAAACTGTTTTTT
.	TRBV7-8	15	.	TRBJ2-3	CASSLVTTSTDTQYF	TGTGCCAGCAGCTTAGTGACAACTAGCACAGATACGCAGTATTTT
.	TRBV9	15	.	TRBJ2-1	CASSVDRDPPNEQFF	TGTGCCAGCAGCGTAGACAGGGACCCCCCCAATGAGCAGTTCTTC
.	TRBV5-1	16	TRBD1	TRBJ2-3	CASSLARQGGADTQYF	TGCGCCAGCAGCTTGGCGAGACAGGGTGGGGCAGATACGCAGTATTTT
once	TRBV29-1	14	.	TRBJ2-2	CSAPTPANTGELFF	TGCAGCGCGCCGACACCAGCGAACACCGGGGAGCTGTTTTTT
.	TRBV28	14	TRBD1	TRBJ1-2	CASRRDRVNVGYTF	TGTGCCAGCAGACGGGACAGGGTGAATGTTGGCTACACCTTC
.	TRBV7-2	14	.	TRBJ2-7	CASSPSSSSYEQYF	TGTGCCAGCAGCCCTAGCTCAAGCTCCTACGAGCAGTACTTC
.	TRBV7-8	16	.	TRBJ1-2	CASSSPGGYTNYGYTF	TGTGCCAGCAGCTCGCCCGGGGGTTATACTAACTATGGCTACACCTTC
.	TRBV7-8	16	.	TRBJ1-4	CASSLANRVLGEKLFF	TGTGCCAGCAGCTTAGCCAACAGGGTTCTCGGTGAAAAACTGTTTTTT
.	TRBV7-5	17	.	TRBJ2-3	CVRSLGIAGGRTDTQYF	TGTGTCAGAAGCTTAGGCATAGCGGGGGGGCGGACAGATACGCAGTATTTT
.	TRBV7-8	21	TRBD2	TRBJ2-5	CASSLFRGRTSGGPLQETQYF	TGTGCCAGCAGCTTATTTCGAGGACGGACTAGCGGGGGCCCCCTCCAAGAGACCCAGTACTTC
once	TRBV27	18	.	TRBJ1-5	CASSRFPDSRGSNQPQHF	TGTGCCAGCAGTAGGTTCCCCGACAGCCGGGGGAGCAATCAGCCCCAGCATTTT
.	TRBV5-1	14	TRBD1	TRBJ2-5	CASSLGQGSETQYF	TGCGCCAGCAGCCTAGGACAGGGGAGCGAGACCCAGTACTTC
once	TRBV19	12	.	TRBJ1-5	CASGTGNQPQHF	TGTGCCAGTGGCACAGGGAACCAGCCCCAGCATTTT
.	TRBV2	14	TRBD1	TRBJ1-1	CASSQGVMNTEAFF	TGTGCCAGCAGCCAGGGGGTCATGAACACTGAAGCTTTCTTT
.	TRBV6-5	15	TRBD1	TRBJ1-1	CASSYPGQGYTEAFF	TGTGCCAGCAGTTACCCCGGACAGGGTTACACTGAAGCTTTCTTT
.	TRBV5-6	15	.	TRBJ2-2	CASSFDSSNTGELFF	TGTGCCAGCAGCTTTGACAGCTCGAACACCGGGGAGCTGTTTTTT
.	TRBV5-5	16	.	TRBJ1-4	CASSLVRGTPGEKLFF	TGTGCCAGCAGCTTGGTACGGGGGACCCCTGGAGAAAAACTGTTTTTT
.	TRBV4-2	15	TRBD1	TRBJ2-1	CASSLGQETNNEQFF	TGTGCCAGCAGCCTAGGACAGGAGACCAACAATGAGCAGTTCTTC
.	TRBV18	13	TRBD1	TRBJ2-1	CASSRDRGAEQFF	TGTGCCAGCTCGCGGGACAGGGGCGCTGAGCAGTTCTTC
.	TRBV7-2	20	TRBD2	TRBJ2-1	CASSLARPGLAGLDPWEQFF	TGTGCCAGCAGCTTAGCCCGGCCGGGCCTAGCGGGGCTGGACCCATGGGAGCAGTTCTTC
.	TRBV27	15	TRBD1	TRBJ1-6	CASQTGTGYNSPLHF	TGTGCCAGCCAAACCGGGACAGGGTATAATTCACCCCTCCACTTT
once	TRBV7-2	14	.	TRBJ2-2	CASSSSANTGELFF	TGTGCCAGCAGCTCATCAGCGAACACCGGGGAGCTGTTTTTT
.	TRBV7-2	12	.	TRBJ1-1	CASSLGRKGAFF	TGTGCCAGCAGCTTAGGGAGGAAGGGAGCTTTCTTT
.	TRBV7-2	15	.	TRBJ1-6	CASSKEVVSDSPLHF	TGTGCCAGCAGCAAAGAGGTAGTATCGGATTCACCCCTCCACTTT
.	TRBV4-2	15	.	TRBJ2-1	CASSPTGNQDNEQFF	TGTGCCAGCAGCCCCACAGGGAATCAGGACAATGAGCAGTTCTTC
.	TRBV30	16	TRBD1	TRBJ2-7	CAWSPTRGLSSYEQYF	TGTGCCTGGAGTCCCACCAGGGGGTTAAGCTCCTACGAGCAGTACTTC
.	TRBV27	16	TRBD1	TRBJ2-2	CASSWIGGVSTGELFF	TGTGCCAGCAGTTGGATAGGGGGCGTGAGCACCGGGGAGCTGTTTTTT
few	TRBV6-5	14	.	TRBJ2-1	CASSPRGVMDEQFF	TGTGCCAGCAGCCCCAGGGGGGTCATGGATGAGCAGTTCTTC
.	TRBV13	15	TRBD1	TRBJ1-3	CASRQTGASGNTIYF	TGTGCCAGCAGACAGACAGGGGCGTCAGGAAACACCATATATTTT
.	TRBV6-5	15	.	TRBJ1-5	CASSRRGGAGEPQHF	TGTGCCAGCAGTAGACGGGGGGGGGCCGGGGAGCCCCAGCATTTT
.	TRBV4-3	15	.	TRBJ2-2	CASSTAQGNTGELFF	TGCGCCAGCAGCACCGCTCAGGGCAACACCGGGGAGCTGTTTTTT